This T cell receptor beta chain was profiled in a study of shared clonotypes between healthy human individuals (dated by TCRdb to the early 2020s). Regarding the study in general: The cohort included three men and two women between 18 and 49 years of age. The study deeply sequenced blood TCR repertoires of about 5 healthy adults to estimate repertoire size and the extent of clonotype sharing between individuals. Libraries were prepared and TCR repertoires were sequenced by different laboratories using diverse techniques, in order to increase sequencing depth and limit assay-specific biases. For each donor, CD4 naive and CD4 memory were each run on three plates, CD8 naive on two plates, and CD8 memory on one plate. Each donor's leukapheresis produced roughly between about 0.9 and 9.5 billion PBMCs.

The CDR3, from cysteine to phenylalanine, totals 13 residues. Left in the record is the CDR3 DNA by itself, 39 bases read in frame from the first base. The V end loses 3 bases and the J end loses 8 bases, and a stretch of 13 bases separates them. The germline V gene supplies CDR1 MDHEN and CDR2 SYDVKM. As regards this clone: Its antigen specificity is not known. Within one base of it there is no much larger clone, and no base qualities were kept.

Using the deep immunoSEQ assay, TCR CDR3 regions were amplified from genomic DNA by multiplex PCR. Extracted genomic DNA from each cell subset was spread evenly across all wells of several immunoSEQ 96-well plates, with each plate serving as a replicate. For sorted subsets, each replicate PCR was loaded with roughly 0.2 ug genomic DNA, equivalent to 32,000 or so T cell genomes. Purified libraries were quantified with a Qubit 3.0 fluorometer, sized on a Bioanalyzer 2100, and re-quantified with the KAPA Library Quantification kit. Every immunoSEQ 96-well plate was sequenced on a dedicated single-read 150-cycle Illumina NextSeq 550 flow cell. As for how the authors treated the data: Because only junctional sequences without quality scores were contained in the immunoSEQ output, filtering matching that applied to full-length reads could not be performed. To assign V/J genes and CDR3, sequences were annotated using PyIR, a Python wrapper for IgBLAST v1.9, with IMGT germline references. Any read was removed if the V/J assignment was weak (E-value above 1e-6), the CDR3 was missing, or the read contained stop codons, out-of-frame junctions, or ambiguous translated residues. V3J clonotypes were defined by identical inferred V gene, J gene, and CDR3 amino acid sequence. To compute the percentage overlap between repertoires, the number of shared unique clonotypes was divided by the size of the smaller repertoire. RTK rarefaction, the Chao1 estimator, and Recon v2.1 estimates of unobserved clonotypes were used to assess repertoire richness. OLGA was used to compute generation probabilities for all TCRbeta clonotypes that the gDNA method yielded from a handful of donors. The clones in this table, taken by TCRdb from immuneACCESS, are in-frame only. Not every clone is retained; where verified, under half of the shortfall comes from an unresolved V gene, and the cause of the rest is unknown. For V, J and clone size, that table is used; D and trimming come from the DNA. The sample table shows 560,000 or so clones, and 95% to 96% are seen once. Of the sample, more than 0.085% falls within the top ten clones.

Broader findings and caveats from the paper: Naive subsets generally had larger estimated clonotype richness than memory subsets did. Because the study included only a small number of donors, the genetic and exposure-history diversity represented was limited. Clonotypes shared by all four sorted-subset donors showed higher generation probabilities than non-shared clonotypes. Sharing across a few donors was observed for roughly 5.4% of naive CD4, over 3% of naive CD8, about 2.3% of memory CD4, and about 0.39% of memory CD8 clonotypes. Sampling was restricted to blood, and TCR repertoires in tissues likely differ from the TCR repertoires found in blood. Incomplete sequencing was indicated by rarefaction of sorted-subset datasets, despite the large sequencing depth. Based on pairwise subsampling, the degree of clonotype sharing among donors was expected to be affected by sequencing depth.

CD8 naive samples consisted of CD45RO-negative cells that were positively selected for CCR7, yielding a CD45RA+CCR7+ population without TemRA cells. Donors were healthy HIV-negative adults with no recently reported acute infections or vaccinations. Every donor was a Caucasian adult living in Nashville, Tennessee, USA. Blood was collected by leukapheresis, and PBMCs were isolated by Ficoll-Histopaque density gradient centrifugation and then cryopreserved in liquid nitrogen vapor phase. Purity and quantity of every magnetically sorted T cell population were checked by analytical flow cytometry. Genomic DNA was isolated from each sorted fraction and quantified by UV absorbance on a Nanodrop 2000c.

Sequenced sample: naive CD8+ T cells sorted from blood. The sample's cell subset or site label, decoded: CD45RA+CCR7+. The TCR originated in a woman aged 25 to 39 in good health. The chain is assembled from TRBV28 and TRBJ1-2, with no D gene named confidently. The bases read TGTGCCAGCAGTTTTAGAGGGCGGGAAGGCTACACCTTC. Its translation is CASSFRGREGYTF.